A selection of T cell receptor beta chains follows, all from one sample in a study of vaccination and CD4 T cells after COVID-19. TCRdb passed the PCR reads through MiXCR, listing each CDR3 protein once. This table has roughly 9,900 distinct CDR3 sequences, 64% appearing once. The antigens of these receptors remain unknown. Sequencing was done on a sample of CD4+ T cells from blood, cultured in vitro. Receptors originate from a human donor who had recovered from COVID-19. The CDR3 runs from the conserved cysteine through the conserved F or W. Each record gives: CDR3 protein, CDR3 DNA, J gene, D gene, V gene, clone size, CDR3 length. A D gene is named only where the DNA matches it firmly. Clone size is stated in some rows and not others, as once, few, many or a class when expanded.

CASSLAIADTGELFF TGTGCCAGCTCACTAGCCATTGCGGACACCGGGGAGCTGTTTTTT TRBJ2-2 - TRBV18 - 15
CASTLGGGYSSYNEQFF TGTGCCAGCACCCTAGGGGGGGGCTACAGCTCCTACAATGAGCAGTTCTTC TRBJ2-1 - TRBV7-2 - 17
CASPTQSYGYTF TGTGCCAGCCCGACCCAAAGCTATGGCTACACCTTC TRBJ1-2 - TRBV6-4 - 12
CATSRDRQTYGYTF TGTGCCACCAGCAGAGATAGACAGACCTATGGCTACACCTTC TRBJ1-2 - TRBV15 few 14
CASEFRDGRQPQHF TGTGCCAGCGAATTCCGGGACGGACGACAGCCCCAGCATTTT TRBJ1-5 - TRBV6-1 few 14
CSAVGSLGSYEQYF TGCAGTGCTGTAGGTTCCCTGGGTTCCTACGAGCAGTACTTC TRBJ2-7 - TRBV20-1 few 14
CASSHPRGETQYF TGCGCCAGCAGCCACCCAAGGGGGGAGACCCAGTACTTC TRBJ2-5 - TRBV4-1 - 13
CASSQGPWEPQHF TGTGCCAGCAGCCAGGGGCCCTGGGAGCCCCAGCATTTT TRBJ1-5 - TRBV6-1 - 13
CASSLFDQPQHF TGTGCCAGCAGTTTATTTGACCAGCCCCAGCATTTT TRBJ1-5 - TRBV28 once 12
CASRRGYNSPLHF TGTGCCAGCAGAAGGGGTTATAATTCACCCCTCCACTTT TRBJ1-6 - TRBV6-1 - 13
CAIRSEKETQYF TGTGCCATCAGGAGCGAAAAAGAGACCCAGTACTTC TRBJ2-5 - TRBV10-3 once 12
CASSLQGYGGYTF TGTGCCAGCAGTTTACAGGGGTATGGTGGCTACACCTTC TRBJ1-2 - TRBV27 few 13
CASRWGMDQPQHF TGTGCCAGCAGGTGGGGGATGGATCAGCCCCAGCATTTT TRBJ1-5 - TRBV2 - 13
CATLDLQTQYF TGTGCCACCCTGGACTTACAGACCCAGTACTTC TRBJ2-5 - TRBV6-1 - 11
CASSESSVDYGYTF TGTGCCAGCAGTGAATCTTCGGTCGACTATGGCTACACCTTC TRBJ1-2 - TRBV6-1 - 14
CATSDSQPSAFTDTQYF TGTGCCACCAGTGACTCGCAGCCTAGCGCCTTCACAGATACGCAGTATTTT TRBJ2-3 - TRBV24-1 - 17
CASSEADLTGNQPQHF TGTGCCAGCAGTGAAGCAGACTTGACAGGCAATCAGCCCCAGCATTTT TRBJ1-5 - TRBV6-1 - 16
CASRDLAGGPREQYF TGTGCCAGCAGAGATCTAGCGGGGGGCCCCCGCGAGCAGTACTTC TRBJ2-7 TRBD2 TRBV6-1 - 15
CASSGQGNSSPLHF TGTGCCAGTAGTGGACAGGGGAACTCTTCACCCCTCCACTTT TRBJ1-6 TRBD1 TRBV19 - 14
CASSERDRKYNSPLHF TGTGCTAGCAGCGAGAGGGACAGGAAATATAATTCACCCCTCCACTTT TRBJ1-6 TRBD1 TRBV7-7 - 16
CASSPLKAYGYTF TGTGCCAGCAGCCCCCTAAAGGCTTATGGCTACACCTTC TRBJ1-2 - TRBV11-2 - 13
CASSIVFRDKVLGYTF TGTGCCAGTAGTATAGTCTTCCGGGACAAGGTTCTAGGCTACACCTTC TRBJ1-2 - TRBV19 - 16
CATSRRLGVGNTEAFF TGTGCCACCAGCAGAAGGCTCGGGGTAGGGAACACTGAAGCTTTCTTT TRBJ1-1 - TRBV15 - 16
CSARDGATQETQYF TGCAGTGCTAGAGATGGGGCCACCCAAGAGACCCAGTACTTC TRBJ2-5 - TRBV20-1 few 14
CASSKDGTQETQYF TGTGCCAGCAGTAAGGACGGCACACAAGAGACCCAGTACTTC TRBJ2-5 - TRBV6-1 few 14
CSARDGRTVDTQYF TGCAGTGCTAGAGATGGAAGGACGGTGGATACGCAGTATTTT TRBJ2-3 - TRBV20-1 - 14